This note documents a single TCR beta chain sequence. The target antigen is unknown. A second PCR of 7 to 11 cycles used a sample-barcoded 5' primer and a J-beta primer mix. TCRdb analysed the 5' RACE reads with MiXCR anew, one entry per CDR3 protein. Counted here are some 1.6 million distinct CDR3 sequences, 34% occurring once; the ten biggest clones make up around 11%. Germline-derived CDR1 and CDR2 are DFQATT and SNEGSKA (reference sequence). The CDR3 length is 15 residues. Trimming left V 6 bases short and J 0 bases short, with 15 bases between. This entry comes from a study of blood T cells in healthy people across ages. Notes on the study in general: The fall in TCR beta diversity per million T cells was roughly linear with age.

The sample consisted of blood. This TCR was sampled from a woman in her thirties in good health. The chain has TRBV20-1 and TRBJ1-5, with D uncertain. The CDR3 coding sequence is TGCAGTGCCACCGATGGACGGTATAGCAATCAGCCCCAGCATTTT. Amino acid sequence: CSATDGRYSNQPQHF.